A selection of T cell receptor beta chains follows, all from one sample in a study of cytomegalovirus exposure and HLA in healthy donors. Assay used: immunoSEQ multiplex PCR; TCRdb lists only in-frame clones, some missing. This sample carries 65,000 to 90,000 clones, with 2.4% going to the ten biggest clones. Material: PBMCs. These receptor sequences come from a female donor in good health and CMV-seropositive. Each CDR3 is given with its conserved first and last residue. D genes are given only for firm matches.

J | D | V | length | DNA | CDR3
TRBJ1-6 | . | TRBV10-3 | 14 | TGTGCCATCTCGGCGGACGCCGCGGGTTCACCCCTCCACTTT | CAISADAAGSPLHF
TRBJ2-4 | . | TRBV5-4 | 17 | TGTGCCAGCAGCTTTTCTATGGCGACGGCCTCAGGGAACATTCAGTACTTC | CASSFSMATASGNIQYF
TRBJ1-1 | . | TRBV6-1 | 16 | TGTGCCAGCAGTGAAGCGACAAGGGAGTGGGACACTGAAGCTTTCTTT | CASSEATREWDTEAFF
TRBJ1-4 | TRBD1 | TRBV28 | 16 | TGTGCCAGCAGTTTTCCCACAGGGGCGTTTGATGAAAAACTGTTTTTT | CASSFPTGAFDEKLFF
TRBJ2-3 | . | TRBV6-6 | 12 | TGTGCCAGCAGTCAGATTCTTGATACGCAGTATTTT | CASSQILDTQYF
TRBJ2-7 | TRBD2 | TRBV2 | 15 | TGTGCCAGCAGTGAAGCGCGCGGGGGGCGGCGCGAGCAGTACTTC | CASSEARGGRREQYF
TRBJ2-1 | . | TRBV2 | 12 | TGTGCCAGCAGGATTCAGGGCAATGAGCAGTTCTTC | CASRIQGNEQFF
TRBJ2-1 | TRBD2 | TRBV30 | 12 | TGTGCCTGGAGTACGGGCGGGAGCGAGCAGTTCTTC | CAWSTGGSEQFF
TRBJ1-4 | . | TRBV4-2 | 15 | TGTGCCAGCAGCCAACTCAGGGGACCTAATGAAAAACTGTTTTTT | CASSQLRGPNEKLFF
TRBJ1-2 | . | TRBV5-1 | 15 | TGCGCCAGCAGCTTGGATGGACAACCTAACTATGGCTACACCTTC | CASSLDGQPNYGYTF
TRBJ1-6 | TRBD1 | TRBV5-6 | 18 | TGTGCCAGCAGCACCGGGACAGGGGCAACCTCCTATAATTCACCCCTCCACTTT | CASSTGTGATSYNSPLHF
TRBJ1-2 | TRBD1 | TRBV30 | 13 | TGTGCCTGGGCCGGGACAGCTAACTATGGCTACACCTTC | CAWAGTANYGYTF
TRBJ2-1 | TRBD2 | TRBV4-1 | 14 | TGCGCCAGCAGCCGCGGGACTAGCGCTAATGAGCAGTTCTTC | CASSRGTSANEQFF
TRBJ2-3 | TRBD2 | TRBV30 | 18 | TGTGCCTGGAGTGTTGGAGTCTCGGCTAGCGGAAGCACAGATACGCAGTATTTT | CAWSVGVSASGSTDTQYF
TRBJ2-2 | . | TRBV27 | 16 | TGTGCCAGCAGTTTATCCCCGGGTTGGTGGGCCGGGGAGCTGTTTTTT | CASSLSPGWWAGELFF
TRBJ2-7 | TRBD2 | TRBV7-2 | 16 | TGTGCCAGCAGCTGGCCACTAGCGGGAGGTTCCTACGAGCAGTACTTC | CASSWPLAGGSYEQYF
TRBJ2-3 | . | TRBV16 | 14 | TGTGCCAGCAGCCAATCAGGTGGGCTGGATACGCAGTATTTT | CASSQSGGLDTQYF
TRBJ1-4 | . | TRBV10-3 | 13 | TGTGCCATCAGTGAGACTGCCCGAGAAGAACTGTTTTTT | CAISETAREELFF
TRBJ1-1 | TRBD1 | TRBV5-1 | 17 | TGCGCCAGCAGCTTGGATGGACAGGGCGTAGGGGTAACTGAAGCTTTCTTT | CASSLDGQGVGVTEAFF
TRBJ1-1 | . | TRBV28 | 14 | TGTGCCAGCAGTTTGGAAGGGAGGGGCACTGAAGCTTTCTTT | CASSLEGRGTEAFF
TRBJ1-4 | . | TRBV6-1 | 14 | TGTGCCAGCAGTGTACAGAGACCTAATGAAAAACTGTTTTTT | CASSVQRPNEKLFF
TRBJ2-1 | TRBD1 | TRBV18 | 14 | TGTGCCAGCTCACCAGGGACAGGTCGGAATGAGCAGTTCTTC | CASSPGTGRNEQFF
TRBJ1-1 | TRBD1 | TRBV6-5 | 15 | TGTGCCAGCAGAGGACAGGGGGCGGGAGACACTGAAGCTTTCTTT | CASRGQGAGDTEAFF